This T cell receptor beta chain emerged from a study of PD-L1 blockade in urothelial cancer (dated by TCRdb to the late 2010s). As for the study more broadly: Therapy was started around 2014 for all patients, and atezolizumab 1,200 mg was administered intravenously every 3 weeks. About 90% of the 29 patients were males with bladder-origin urothelial cancer, and about 65% of the roughly 30 reported a prior smoking history. Patients had an ECOG performance status of 0 or 1 and had received between 0 and 3 prior chemotherapy regimens. Blood samples were analyzed at 3 weeks after treatment start (second dose) and at 6 weeks after treatment start. A median of about 140,000 T cells and 80,000 to 100,000 unique TCRs was obtained from blood samples, and a median clonality of approximately 0.08 was observed. The study was an exploratory multi-omic analysis of somatic, immune and clinical correlates of response to PD-L1 blockade with atezolizumab in urothelial cancer. Pretreatment tumor samples, along with matched peripheral blood collected serially before and after atezolizumab treatment, underwent TCR sequencing. Durable clinical benefit was defined as a progression-free survival longer than 6 months, and TCR features were additionally tested against progression-free survival and overall survival. In the same patients who had TCR sequencing, pretreatment tumors also underwent whole exome sequencing and RNA sequencing. Durable clinical benefit was achieved by nine patients and was not achieved by 20 patients. Under 30 patients had pretreatment blood TCR-seq, approximately 24 had at least one posttreatment blood collection, and approximately 24 had tumor TCR-seq.

Per the publication, the time point label means: peripheral blood 6 weeks after treatment start. The cohort included 29 patients with locally advanced or metastatic urothelial carcinoma who were treated at Memorial Sloan Kettering on a trial protocol. Peripheral blood mononuclear cells were collected pretreatment and during treatment, with between 1 and 8 total time points obtained per patient. The Qiagen DNeasy Blood extraction kit was used to purify genomic DNA from total PBMCs and tumor samples. PBMCs were collected pretreatment and during treatment, and were isolated and stored as previously described. Sequences SGHDT (CDR1) and YYEEEE (CDR2) are obtained from the germline V gene. The CDR3, from cysteine to phenylalanine, totals 13 residues. Only the CDR3 portion is preserved as DNA: 39 bases, with reading frame beginning at the first base. Cut back by 4 bases and 10 bases, the V and J ends lie 12 bases apart.

Findings and caveats that apply to the study as a whole: Because the sample size was small (n of about 29) and many exploratory analyses were performed, the results are intended to be hypothesis-generating. A pretreatment peripheral blood TCR clonality below the median was linked to improved progression-free and overall survival. Patients with durable benefit showed greater expansion of tumor-associated TCR clones in peripheral blood 3 weeks after starting treatment (n of about 20, p = 0.022).

Each PCR received spiked-in synthetic TCR analog templates so that absolute template abundance could be estimated from read counts. Using the immunoSEQ assay, TCRbeta CDR3 regions were amplified from genomic DNA with bias-controlled V and J gene primers. Rearranged TCRbeta segments were sequenced at approximately 20X coverage. The paper's processing steps were these. Sequencing errors were corrected by clustering, and CDR3s were annotated against IMGT so that V, D and J genes could be assigned. Downstream analyses used only productive TCRbeta rearrangements, leaving out any out-of-frame or stop-codon sequences. Clonality was calculated as one minus the Shannon entropy normalized by the log of the number of unique productive sequences. Clones differing between time points or between blood and tumor were identified by Fisher's exact test with Benjamini-Hochberg correction at adjusted p below 0.01. The table was pulled from immuneACCESS by TCRdb, which kept in-frame rearrangements only. Such tables lose some clones; where checked, under half of the loss comes from unresolved V genes, and the rest has no known cause. The V and J calls and the clone size are those of that table, but D and trimming were determined from the DNA. For this sample there are about 120,000 clones; about 89% appear just once. The ten largest account for more than 1.5% of the sample.

This clone was counted many times. Its recognized antigen is unknown. One base away there is no much larger clone; base qualities are not given. Recombination connected TRBV5-6 to TRBJ1-6; the D gene cannot be resolved reliably. The sequence came from a man between 60 and 75 years old with urothelial cancer. The sample consisted of PBMCs, taken around atezolizumab (anti-PD-L1) treatment. The CDR3 here reads CASSLFGVSPLHF. The sequenced DNA is TGTGCCAGCAGCCTGTTCGGGGTCTCACCCCTCCACTTT.